The rows below give T cell receptor beta chains drawn from one sample of a study of T cell repertoires in cytomegalovirus infection. Their target antigens are unknown. TCRdb recomputed calls from the reads with MiXCR, one row per CDR3 protein. The repertoire includes roughly 920,000 distinct CDR3 sequences, roughly 30% of them detected once, and about 14% sits in the top ten. The specimen comprised cultured CD8+ T cells from PBMCs, sampled from culture after CMV antigen stimulation. All receptors derive from a human donor in good health (CMV status not recorded). Some clones in this sample may be carry-over from other donors' samples. Both conserved end residues are trimmed from each CDR3.

TRBV9	TRBJ1-1	ASSVGGDPEAF
TRBV29-1	TRBJ1-1	SVERENTEAF
TRBV12-3/TRBV12-4	TRBJ2-5	ASKRGEVETQY
TRBV11-2	TRBJ2-7	ASSLREEQY
TRBV7-9	TRBJ2-5	ASSLPMETQY
TRBV4-1	TRBJ1-5	ASSQEPGAQPQH
TRBV6-6	TRBJ2-5	ASSGLAGEGETQY
TRBV4-1	TRBJ2-1	ASSQHGLGNNEQF
TRBV20-1	TRBJ2-1	SAPGLDNEQF
TRBV10-2	TRBJ2-1	ASSPRGYHSYNEQF
TRBV20-1	TRBJ1-6	SATFGEYNSPLH
TRBV6-2/TRBV6-3	TRBJ1-5	TSSNDDGFHSNQPQH
TRBV4-2	TRBJ2-3	ASSQDLRDTDTQY
TRBV27	TRBJ2-1	ASSPRGGGGRSQF
TRBV27	TRBJ1-1	ASRQGSFTEAF
TRBV7-7	TRBJ2-1	ASSLGPGQGTNNEQF
TRBV7-9	TRBJ2-2	VSSQNWGETGELF
TRBV28	TRBJ2-3	AIAFPGDTQY
TRBV7-4	TRBJ1-2	ASSSSPGARYGYT
TRBV5-4	TRBJ2-5	ASSLWTAQETQY
TRBV27	TRBJ2-1	ASSFQGGLYNEQF
TRBV10-1	TRBJ1-1	ASSEFDSGVNTEAF
TRBV12-3/TRBV12-4	TRBJ2-3	ASSSIAGGKHTQY
TRBV7-8	TRBJ2-3	ASRSREDTQY
TRBV7-9	TRBJ1-5	ASSSGTYQPQH
TRBV7-9	TRBJ2-5	ASSLAGTGDQETQY
TRBV7-6	TRBJ2-7	ASSPGWGGERYEQY
TRBV7-8	TRBJ2-7	ASSPGQGYPYEQY
TRBV12-5	TRBJ1-3	ASGLVPELSGNTIY
TRBV12-5	TRBJ1-1	ASGPGTSSTEAF
TRBV12-3/TRBV12-4	TRBJ1-5	ASSLKGHNQPQH
TRBV6-5	TRBJ1-2	ASRTGQSLGYT
TRBV10-2	TRBJ2-1	ASSEASGESYNEQF
TRBV12-5	TRBJ1-2	ASGLAGGASGGYT
TRBV19	TRBJ2-2	ASSVAGVTGELF
TRBV2	TRBJ2-1	ASSEAFGQGQF
TRBV7-6	TRBJ1-2	ASKGTGDYGYT
TRBV6-2/TRBV6-3	TRBJ2-1	ASFHGGYGEQF
TRBV7-3	TRBJ1-1	ASSWGGGSRGAEAF
TRBV6-6	TRBJ1-4	ASRSQGAAEKLF
TRBV7-8	TRBJ2-7	ASSLGARDYEQY
TRBV7-8	TRBJ2-1	ASSFQLAGTHSYNEQF
TRBV14	TRBJ2-1	ASRHTGFYNEQF
TRBV11-3	TRBJ2-7	ASSLKSSGTVSYEQY
TRBV9	TRBJ1-2	ASSVGDGAGYGYT
TRBV7-2	TRBJ2-2	ASSGQGTGELF
TRBV6-5	TRBJ2-5	ASSYSIGLRETQY
TRBV7-9	TRBJ2-5	ASSPPTGLSETQY
TRBV7-9	TRBJ2-5	ASSLAQGWQETQY
TRBV20-1	TRBJ2-3	SARATTDTQY
TRBV5-1	TRBJ2-1	ASSPSRRGDYNEQF
TRBV7-9	TRBJ1-1	ASSFESTEAF
TRBV3-1	TRBJ2-3	ASSHEGLAGQDTQY
TRBV7-8	TRBJ1-5	ASVGAGGAGNQPQH
TRBV27	TRBJ1-2	ASSPIGRPYT